A selection of T cell receptor beta chains follows, all from one sample in a study of T-cell reconstitution after alpha-beta-depleted transplantation in children. MiXCR was run by TCRdb on the PCR reads, yielding one entry per CDR3 protein. Of roughly 500,000 distinct CDR3 sequences detected, around an eighth appear once; the ten largest clones hold 5% to 6%. Sequencing used PBMCs from the stem cell graft donor, obtained from the stem cell graft. The receptors shown here come from a human donor who donated a stem cell graft to a child with combined immunodeficiency. Both conserved end residues are part of each CDR3. Rows give clone size only sometimes, using once, few, many, or a class for an expanded clone.

V,size,CDR3
TRBV7-6,many,CASSLDTDNEQFF
TRBV4-3,many,CASSRKVEADTQYF
TRBV5-6,few,CASSLERAGRLGELFF
TRBV12-3/TRBV12-4,few,CASSLWANGDQPQHF
TRBV4-3,few,CASSQDLSGGWEQYF
TRBV2,few,CASSASGKELFF
TRBV7-2,-,CASSPLRDRGKNTEAFF
TRBV20-1,few,CSATGSGDTGELFF
TRBV5-6,many,CASSLFRSRYNEQFF
TRBV21-1,many,CASSRGSDWANTEAFF
TRBV15,few,CATSRRMQGYNEQFF
TRBV4-3,few,CASSQAHHYEQYF
TRBV10-3,few,CATTGGFKRRSNEQYF
TRBV15,few,CATSRDAAMEQFF
TRBV20-1,few,CSARVLWTSGTSPDTQYF
TRBV7-9,many,CASSLSNYGNTIYF
TRBV30,-,CAWSNGGLEETQYF
TRBV27,-,CASRSRGTHEQYF
TRBV6-2/TRBV6-3,few,CASRRQLNTEAFF
TRBV20-1,few,CSARADMGVGNEQFF
TRBV7-2,few,CASSLRDVLDEQFF
TRBV20-1,many,CSARDAGRPSTDTQYF
TRBV6-2/TRBV6-3,many,CASSYQSWVGVYNEQFF
TRBV24-1,many,CATSALQAGSETQYF
TRBV28,few,CASSLFGGGATDTQYF